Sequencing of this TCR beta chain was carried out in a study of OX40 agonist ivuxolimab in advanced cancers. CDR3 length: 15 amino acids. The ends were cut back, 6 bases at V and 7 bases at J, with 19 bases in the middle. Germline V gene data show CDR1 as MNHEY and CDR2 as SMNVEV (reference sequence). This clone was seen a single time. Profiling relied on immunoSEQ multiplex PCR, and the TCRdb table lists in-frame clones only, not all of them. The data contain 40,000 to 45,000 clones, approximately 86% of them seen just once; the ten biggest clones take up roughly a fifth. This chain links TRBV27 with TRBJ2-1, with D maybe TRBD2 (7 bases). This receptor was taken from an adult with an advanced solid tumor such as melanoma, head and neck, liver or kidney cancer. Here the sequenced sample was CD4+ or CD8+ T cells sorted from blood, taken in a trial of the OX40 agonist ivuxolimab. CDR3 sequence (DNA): TGTGCCAGCAGGGGGGGGGCGAGCTTCCTGAATGAGCAGTTCTTC. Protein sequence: CASRGGASFLNEQFF.